Shown below are 15 T cell receptor beta chains from a single sample sequenced in a study of T cell repertoires in cytomegalovirus infection. TCRdb passed the reads through MiXCR, listing each CDR3 protein once. The sample records around 450,000 distinct CDR3 sequences, about 33% being singletons. The sample was PBMCs. The receptor set was obtained from a human donor in good health (CMV status not recorded). Some clones in this sample may be carry-over from other donors' samples.

This clonotype showed up just a few times. The chain employs TRBV25-1 and TRBJ2-2, with D tentatively TRBD1 (6 bases). Trimming cost V 3 bases and J 5 bases, with 13 bases left between them. Germline CDR1 is MGHDK and CDR2 is SYGVNS. This CDR3 contains 15 residues. This CDR3 is CASSDPGQRTGELFF. The DNA for the CDR3 is TGTGCCAGCAGTGACCCCGGACAGAGGACCGGGGAGCTGTTTTTT.

J is TRBJ1-4 and V is TRBV7-2; 7 nucleotides match TRBD1. CDR3 length: 18 residues. The V and J ends lost 3 bases and 4 bases, in that order; junction bases with no gene match: 14. Germline V CDR1 and CDR2: SGHTA, FQGNSA. The CDR3 sequence is CASSFHYTPGQLNEKLFF. CDR3 sequence (DNA): TGTGCCAGCAGCTTTCACTACACACCGGGACAGCTTAATGAAAAACTGTTTTTT.

The chain joins TRBV20-1 to TRBJ2-3; 12 bases match TRBD1. Looked up from germline, CDR1 is DFQATT and CDR2 is SNEGSKA (reference sequence). The trim removed 5 bases at V and 4 bases at J, leaving 4 bases unmatched. CDR3 length: 14 residues. DNA for the CDR3: TGCAGTGCTGCGAGGGACAGGGGGCCAGATACGCAGTATTTT. As protein: CSAARDRGPDTQYF.

There are a few counts of this clonotype. The chain recombines TRBV7-9 with TRBJ1-1; possible D gene TRBD1, 6 bases. This CDR3 is built from 16 residues. V lost 6 bases and J lost 2, with 19 bases in between. The germline V gene has CDR1 SEHNR and CDR2 FQNEAQ (reference sequence). The CDR3 DNA is TGTGCCAGCAGTCAAGCAGGGGCTTGGGATAACACTGAAGCTTTCTTT. Translation gives CASSQAGAWDNTEAFF. The full variable domain, rest sourced from reference TRBV7-9 and TRBJ1-1, is DTGVSQNPRHKITKRGQNVTFRCDPISEHNRLYWYRQTLGQGPEFLTYFQNEAQLEKSRLLSDRFSAERPKGSFSTLEIQRTEQGDSAMYLCASSQAGAWDNTEAFFGQGTRLTVV.

This clonotype was observed a single time. V usage is TRBV27 and J usage is TRBJ1-2; 7 bases are a match to TRBD1. V lost 3 bases to trimming and J lost 3 bases; unmatched junction nucleotides: 4. This CDR3 has 14 amino acids. Germline lookup yields CDR1 MNHEY and CDR2 SMNVEV (reference sequence). CDR3 loop: CASSFRQGHYGYTF. CDR3 in DNA: TGTGCCAGCAGTTTCAGACAGGGCCACTATGGCTACACCTTC.

In this sample, this clonotype turned up many times. The DNA for the CDR3 is TGTGCCAGCAGCGTAACTAGCGGGGGGGCCTATGAGCAGTTCTTC. Translating it yields CASSVTSGGAYEQFF. This chain connects TRBV7-2 to TRBJ2-1, with 13 bases matching TRBD2. Trimming took 5 bases from V and 8 from J; bases not matched to a gene: 6. Germline values: CDR1 SGHTA, CDR2 FQGNSA. The CDR3 has 15 amino acids.

J is TRBJ2-7 and V is TRBV5-4; a possible D gene is TRBD1 (6 bases). The CDR3 sequence is 16 residues long. Trimming left V 5 bases short and J 4 bases short, with 22 bases between. CDR1 SGHNT and CDR2 YYREEE come from the germline V gene (reference sequence). As DNA, the CDR3 is TGTGCCAGCAGTCCCATGAGTGGGGGCAGGGCTTACGAGCAGTACTTC. Its translation: CASSPMSGGRAYEQYF.

Worth noting for this clonotype: The CDR3 ends on some other residue instead of the conserved phenylalanine or tryptophan, so this is likely a read error. V and J are TRBV7-2 and TRBJ2-7; 10 nucleotides agree with TRBD1. CDR1 SGHTA and CDR2 FQGNSA come from the germline V gene. V shed 4 bases and J 3 bases; nucleotides not matched to a gene: 6. The CDR3 has 15 amino acids. CDR3 bases: TGTGCCAGCAGCTCATACGGGACAGGGGACTACGAGCAGTACTTA. Its translation is CASSSYGTGDYEQYL.

This clonotype was observed a handful of times. The V and J genes are TRBV7-6 and TRBJ2-3; 8 positions agree with TRBD2. The CDR3 length is 18 residues. Germline values: CDR1 SGHVS, CDR2 FNYEAQ. The junction had 13 bases not matched to a gene; V was cut back by 5 bases and J by 0 bases. The CDR3 sequence: CASSLRPGLAGSTDTQYF. The CDR3 DNA sequence: TGTGCCAGCAGCCTAAGGCCTGGTCTAGCGGGCAGCACAGATACGCAGTATTTT.

This clonotype has a handful of counts. This sequence joins TRBV28 and TRBJ2-7; the match to TRBD1 covers 8 bases. Germline trimming cut 5 bases from V and 1 base from J; bases unmatched to any gene: 7. Germline CDR1 and CDR2: MDHEN and SYDVKM. The CDR3 has 15 amino acids. The CDR3 nucleotides read TGTGCCAGCAGTGTTATGGGGACAGGATCCTACGAGCAGTACTTC. It encodes CASSVMGTGSYEQYF. Supplemented by reference TRBV28 and TRBJ2-7, the full variable domain reads DVKVTQSSRYLVKRTGEKVFLECVQDMDHENMFWYRQDPGLGLRLIYFSYDVKMKEKGDIPEGYSVSREKKERFSLILESASTNQTSMYLCASSVMGTGSYEQYFGPGTRLTVT.

CDR3 sequence: CASSYVGTGTQYF. DNA of the CDR3: TGTGCCAGCAGTTACGTTGGGACAGGGACGCAGTATTTT. The rearrangement uses TRBV6-2 or TRBV6-3 and TRBJ2-3; 9 positions match TRBD1. Germline V gives CDR1 MNHEY, CDR2 SVGEGT. This CDR3 is built from 13 residues. J lost 9 bases, V lost 2 bases, and 3 bases had no gene match.

The CDR3: CASRSLQGRDTQYF. Here the CDR3 DNA reads TGTGCCAGCAGATCTCTACAGGGTCGGGATACGCAGTATTTT. V usage is TRBV11-2 and J usage is TRBJ2-3; D is possibly TRBD1 (6 bases). Trimming took off 6 bases at V and 6 bases at J, with 16 bases between the two ends. Germline V gene data show CDR1 as SGHAT and CDR2 as FQNNGV. CDR3 length: 14 amino acids.

This clonotype has only a few counts. The V and J genes are TRBV28 and TRBJ1-4, with D unresolved. V was cut by 6 bases and J by 10 bases, with 18 bases left in between. There are 14 residues in the CDR3. Germline V CDR1 and CDR2: MDHEN, SYDVKM. CDR3 sequence reads: CASSPSGSDGKLFF. The CDR3 region has the DNA TGTGCCAGCAGCCCGTCGGGGTCCGATGGAAAACTGTTTTTT.

This clonotype has just a few counts. The J gene is TRBJ1-2, the V gene TRBV11-2, with D possibly being TRBD1 (5 bases). Germline values: CDR1 SGHAT, CDR2 FQNNGV. Trimming shortened V by 1 base and J by 3 bases, and 15 bases separated the two germline ends. CDR3 length: 16 amino acids. The CDR3 DNA follows: TGTGCCAGCAGCTTAGGGCGGAAAGTCAGGGACTATGGCTACACCTTC. As protein: CASSLGRKVRDYGYTF.

This rearrangement joins TRBV10-2 to TRBJ2-7; 7 nucleotides align to TRBD1. The CDR3 contains 14 residues. Germline trimming cut 6 bases from V and 4 bases from J; bases unmatched to any gene: 9. The germline V gene has CDR1 WSHSY and CDR2 SAAADI. The CDR3 sequence is CASSETGHMYEQYF. The CDR3, as DNA: TGCGCCAGCAGCGAGACAGGGCATATGTACGAGCAGTACTTC.